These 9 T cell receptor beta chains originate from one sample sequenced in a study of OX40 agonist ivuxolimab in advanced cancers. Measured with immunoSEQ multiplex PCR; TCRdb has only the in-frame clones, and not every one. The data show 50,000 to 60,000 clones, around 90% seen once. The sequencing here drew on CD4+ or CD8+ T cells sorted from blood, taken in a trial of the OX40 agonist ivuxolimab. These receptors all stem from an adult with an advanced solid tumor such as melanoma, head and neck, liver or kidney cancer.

CDR3 region: CASSLRENEKLFF. CDR3 bases: TGTGCCAGCAGTTTAAGAGAGAATGAAAAACTGTTTTTT. V and J are TRBV27 and TRBJ1-4, with unresolved D. V was cut by 2 bases and J by 5 bases, with 6 bases left in between. From germline, CDR1 is MNHEY and CDR2 SMNVEV (reference sequence). This CDR3 contains 13 residues.

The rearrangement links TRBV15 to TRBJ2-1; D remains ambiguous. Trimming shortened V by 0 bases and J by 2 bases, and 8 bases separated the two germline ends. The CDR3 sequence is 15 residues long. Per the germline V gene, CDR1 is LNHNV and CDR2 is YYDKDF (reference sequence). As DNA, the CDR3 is TGTGCCACCAGCAGAGACGCGAACCCCTACAATGAGCAGTTCTTC. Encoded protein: CATSRDANPYNEQFF. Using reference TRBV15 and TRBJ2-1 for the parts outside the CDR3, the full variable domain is DAMVIQNPRYQVTQFGKPVTLSCSQTLNHNVMYWYQQKSSQAPKLLFHYYDKDFNNEADTPDNFQSRRPNTSFCFLDIRSPGLGDTAMYLCATSRDANPYNEQFFGPGTRLTVL.

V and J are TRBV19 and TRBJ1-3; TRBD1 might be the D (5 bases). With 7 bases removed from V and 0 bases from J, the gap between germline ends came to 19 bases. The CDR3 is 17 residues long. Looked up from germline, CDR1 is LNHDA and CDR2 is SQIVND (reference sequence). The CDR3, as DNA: TGTGCCAGTACCTTCACGAGGGGACCGAGCTCTGGAAACACCATATATTTT. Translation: CASTFTRGPSSGNTIYF.

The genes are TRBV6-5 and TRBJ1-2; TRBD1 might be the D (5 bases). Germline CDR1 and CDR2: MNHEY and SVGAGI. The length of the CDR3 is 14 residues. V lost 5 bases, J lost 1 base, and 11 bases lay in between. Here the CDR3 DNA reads TGTGCCAGCAGTCCGGGACTGAGTAACTATGGCTACACCTTC. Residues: CASSPGLSNYGYTF.

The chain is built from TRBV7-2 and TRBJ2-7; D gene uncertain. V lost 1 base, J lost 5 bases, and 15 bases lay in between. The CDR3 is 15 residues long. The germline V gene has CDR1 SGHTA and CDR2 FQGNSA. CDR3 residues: CASSLGSDRADEQYF. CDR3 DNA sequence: TGTGCCAGCAGCTTAGGTAGTGATCGGGCGGACGAGCAGTACTTC.

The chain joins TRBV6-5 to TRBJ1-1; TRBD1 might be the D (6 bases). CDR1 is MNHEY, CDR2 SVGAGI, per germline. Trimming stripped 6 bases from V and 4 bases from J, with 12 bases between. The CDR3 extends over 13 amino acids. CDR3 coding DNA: TGTGCCAGCAGGGTAAAGGGGGGCACTGAAGCTTTCTTT. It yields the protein CASRVKGGTEAFF.

The CDR3 nucleotides are TGTGCCAGCAGCTTAGGTTCCGGGTTCTACGAGCAGTACTTC. The encoded protein is CASSLGSGFYEQYF. The rearrangement links TRBV11-2 to TRBJ2-7; D uncertain. This CDR3 contains 14 residues. CDR1 and CDR2 from the germline V gene are SGHAT and FQNNGV. V lost 1 base and J 3 bases, leaving 10 bases between the germline ends.

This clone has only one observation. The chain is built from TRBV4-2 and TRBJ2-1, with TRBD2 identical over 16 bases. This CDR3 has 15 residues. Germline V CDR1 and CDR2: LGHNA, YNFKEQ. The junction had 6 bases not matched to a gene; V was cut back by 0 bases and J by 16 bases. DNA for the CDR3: TGTGCCAGCAGCCAAGAGGGACTAGCGGGAGGGCCCCCCTTCTTC. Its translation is CASSQEGLAGGPPFF.

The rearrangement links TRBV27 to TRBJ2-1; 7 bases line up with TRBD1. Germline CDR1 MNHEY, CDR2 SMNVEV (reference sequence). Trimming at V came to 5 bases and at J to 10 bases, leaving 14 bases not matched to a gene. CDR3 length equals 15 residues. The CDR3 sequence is CASSLAGTVSIEQFF. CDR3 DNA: TGTGCCAGCAGTCTAGCCGGGACAGTCTCCATAGAGCAGTTCTTC.